This T cell receptor (beta chain) emerged from a study of spatial heterogeneity in lung cancer. On the study more broadly: Unique TCR and UMI combinations averaged more than ten appearances each in raw reads.

V shed 5 bases and J 4 bases; nucleotides not matched to a gene: 8. The CDR3 is made up of 15 amino acids. This clonotype was picked up a small number of times. TCRdb reprocessed the 5' RACE reads via MiXCR and lists one record per CDR3 protein. The sample holds more than 65,000 distinct CDR3 sequences, about 8.5% seen once. Stated time point: sample taken at primary tumor resection. Samples came from 72 TRACERx patients with untreated early-stage lung cancer. No cells were sorted before sequencing. The whole RNA sequenced was extracted from tumor, nontumor lung or frozen PBMC. This TCR was sampled from a male donor with early-stage non-small cell lung cancer. Sample: PBMCs, taken at surgery. The chain uses TRBV12-3 or TRBV12-4 and TRBJ1-1; 9 bases line up with TRBD1. In DNA form, the CDR3 reads TGTGCCAGCAGTCCCGGGGACAGGGTGAGCACTGAAGCTTTCTTT. Amino acids: CASSPGDRVSTEAFF.